These T cell receptor beta chains were read from a single sample in a study of CD8+ T cells in alopecia areata. Sequencing used immunoSEQ multiplex PCR; TCRdb keeps in-frame clones, though not all of them. The sample has over 85,000 clones; around 45% are singletons. The sequenced sample consisted of CD4+ T cells sorted from blood. Receptor source: a human donor with alopecia areata. CDR3s include the opening cysteine and the closing phenylalanine or tryptophan. The D gene is left open where the match is weak. Clone size is not always given. Where it is, it says once, few, many or a class for expanded clones.

>TRBV19|14|NA|TRBJ2-1|NA
TGTGCCAGTACCGCGGACAGAGCCTACAATGAGCAGTTCTTC
CASTADRAYNEQFF
>TRBV5-1|14|NA|TRBJ2-7|NA
TGCGCCAGCAGCTTGGAATCAGGGGTGGACGAGCAGTACTTC
CASSLESGVDEQYF
>TRBV29-1|14|TRBD2|TRBJ2-1|few
TGCAGCGTTGACGAGGGGACTACCTACAATGAGCAGTTCTTC
CSVDEGTTYNEQFF
>TRBV19|12|TRBD1|TRBJ2-7|NA
TGTGCCAGCGGGACAGGGGGCAACGAGCAGTACTTC
CASGTGGNEQYF
>TRBV18|13|TRBD2|TRBJ2-5|NA
TGTGCCAGCTCTAGCGGGACGAAAGAGACCCAGTACTTC
CASSSGTKETQYF
>TRBV4-1|15|NA|TRBJ1-2|NA
TGCGCCAGCAGCCGGGACACCCCGTCCGACTATGGCTACACCTTC
CASSRDTPSDYGYTF
>TRBV2|15|TRBD1|TRBJ2-3|NA
TGTGCCAGCAGCCGGGACAGGGGTGGCACAGATACGCAGTATTTT
CASSRDRGGTDTQYF
>TRBV7-2|14|NA|TRBJ2-5|NA
TGTGCCAGCAGCTTCAAAAAGGCTCGAGAGACCCAGTACTTC
CASSFKKARETQYF
>TRBV28|14|TRBD2|TRBJ2-3|NA
TGTGCCAGCAGTTCACTAGCGGACACAGATACGCAGTATTTT
CASSSLADTDTQYF
>TRBV27|17|NA|TRBJ2-1|NA
TGTGCCAGCAGCCAATCCCCCACACGGGGGCCCTACAATGAGCAGTTCTTC
CASSQSPTRGPYNEQFF
>TRBV6-5|15|TRBD2|TRBJ2-5|once
TGTGCCAGCAGTTCCGCTAGCGGGAGCGGAGAGACCCAGTACTTC
CASSSASGSGETQYF
>TRBV30|14|NA|TRBJ1-5|NA
TGTGCCTGGAGTAAGGTAAATAGCAATCAGCCCCAGCATTTT
CAWSKVNSNQPQHF
>TRBV7-2|16|TRBD1|TRBJ2-7|NA
TGTGCCAGCAGCGAGAGTCCGGGACAGGGGGGATACGAGCAGTACTTC
CASSESPGQGGYEQYF
>TRBV4-1|16|TRBD2|TRBJ2-1|NA
TGCGCCAGCAGCCCCCGAAGGACTAGCGGGGGGAATGAGCAGTTCTTC
CASSPRRTSGGNEQFF
>TRBV29-1|13|NA|TRBJ1-2|NA
TGCAGCGTTGGCGACAGAACTAACTATGGCTACACCTTC
CSVGDRTNYGYTF
>TRBV28|15|TRBD1|TRBJ1-5|NA
TGTGCCAGCAGTTTATCACAGGGGGCTACTCAGCCCCAGCATTTT
CASSLSQGATQPQHF
>TRBV10-3|14|TRBD2|TRBJ2-7|NA
TGTGCCATCAGGGGGACTAGCGGGAGTGACGAGCAGTACTTC
CAIRGTSGSDEQYF
>TRBV4-2|14|NA|TRBJ2-3|NA
TGTGCCAGCAGCCAAATACAGGACACAGATACGCAGTATTTT
CASSQIQDTDTQYF
>TRBV20-1|11|NA|TRBJ2-7|NA
TGCAGTGCTAGCCGCTCCTACGAGCAGTACTTC
CSASRSYEQYF
>TRBV28|14|NA|TRBJ1-2|NA
TGTGCCAGCAGACAACGGGGCAGCTTTTTGGGGATCACCTTC
CASRQRGSFLGITF
>TRBV30|14|TRBD1|TRBJ2-5|NA
TGTGCCTGGAGTCGATTCAGGGGGCGGGAGACCCAGTACTTC
CAWSRFRGRETQYF
>TRBV11-2|15|TRBD1|TRBJ2-5|NA
TGTGCCAGCAGTGCCTCGAGGGGGCGGGTAGAGACCCAGTACTTC
CASSASRGRVETQYF
>TRBV28|19|TRBD2|TRBJ2-4|many
TGTGCCAGCAGTCAACCGGGACTAGCGGGAGGGCCGGCCAAAAACATTCAGTACTTC
CASSQPGLAGGPAKNIQYF
>TRBV30|15|NA|TRBJ1-2|few
TGTGCCTGGAGTGTAGGCTTCGCGGGGACCTATGGCTACACCTTC
CAWSVGFAGTYGYTF
>TRBV30|13|NA|TRBJ1-5|NA
TGTGCCTGGAGTGTACAGGGAAATCAGCCCCAGCATTTT
CAWSVQGNQPQHF
>TRBV28|14|NA|TRBJ1-2|few
TGTGCCAGCCAAAAAGTGAAGACCGTGTATGGCTACACCTTC
CASQKVKTVYGYTF
>TRBV7-8|13|NA|TRBJ1-1|few
TGTGCCAGCAGCCCAGGTGGAAGGACTGAAGCTTTCTTT
CASSPGGRTEAFF
>TRBV30|13|NA|TRBJ2-1|NA
TGTGCCTGGAGAGGGAGCTCCTACAATGAGCAGTTCTTC
CAWRGSSYNEQFF
>TRBV29-1|14|TRBD2|TRBJ2-7|few
TGCAGCGTTGGGTGGGGCGGGGGTTCCTACGAGCAGTACTTC
CSVGWGGGSYEQYF
>TRBV7-9|16|NA|TRBJ2-3|NA
TGTGCCAGCAGCCAAGGATGGGGGAATCGGGCAGATACGCAGTATTTT
CASSQGWGNRADTQYF
>TRBV7-2|16|TRBD2|TRBJ2-1|NA
TGTGCCAGCAGCTTTTTTCTAGCGGACCCTTGGGATGAGCAGTTCTTC
CASSFFLADPWDEQFF
>TRBV2|13|NA|TRBJ2-3|NA
TGTGCCAGCAGTTCAAGGGAGTCCGCTACGCAGTATTTT
CASSSRESATQYF